One and the same sample provided the 26 T cell receptor beta chains below, sequenced in a study of neurological immune-mediated disorders. MiXCR, applied by TCRdb to the 5' RACE reads, yields one record per CDR3 protein. This table holds about 88,000 distinct CDR3 sequences, roughly 4% found once. Sequenced material: PBMCs. The source of these receptors is a woman aged 18 to 35 with multiple sclerosis.

The table lists this clonotype with many counts. The chain links TRBV20-1 to TRBJ1-5; perhaps TRBD1 as D (5 bases). CDR1 and CDR2 from the germline V gene are DFQATT and SNEGSKA (reference sequence). This CDR3 spans 14 amino acids. V shed 1 base and J shed 1 base, with 8 bases lying between them. The CDR3 here is CSARVGGSNQPQHF. The CDR3 nucleotides read TGCAGTGCTAGAGTCGGGGGGAGCAATCAGCCCCAGCATTTT.

The rearrangement uses TRBV7-6 and TRBJ2-1; D ambiguous. Germline CDR1 is SGHVS and CDR2 is FNYEAQ. The CDR3 runs to 13 residues. The germline V and J ends were trimmed by 7 bases and 2 bases, with 9 bases remaining between them. In DNA form, the CDR3 reads TGTGCCAGCACCGTAGGAACCTACAATGAGCAGTTCTTC. This gives the protein CASTVGTYNEQFF. Supplemented by reference TRBV7-6 and TRBJ2-1, the full variable domain reads GAGVSQSPRYKVTKRGQDVALRCDPISGHVSLYWYRQALGQGPEFLTYFNYEAQQDKSGLPNDRFSAERPEGSISTLTIQRTEQRDSAMYRCASTVGTYNEQFFGPGTRLTVL.

In its sample, this clonotype was seen a few times. The chain links TRBV12-3 or TRBV12-4 to TRBJ1-2; no reliable D call. The CDR3 has 12 amino acids. Deletions cut 1 base from V and 10 bases from J, with 10 bases between. The CDR3 protein is CASSLELGNYTF. CDR3 in DNA: TGTGCCAGCAGTTTAGAGTTGGGTAACTACACCTTC.

This clonotype was recorded at least ten times. The chain links TRBV5-6 to TRBJ2-1; D remains unclear. The length of the CDR3 is 15 residues. The germline CDR1 and CDR2 sequences are SGHDT and YYEEEE. Trimming took off 4 bases at V and 3 bases at J, with 14 bases between the two ends. CDR3 sequence: CASSGIPSIYNEQFF. The CDR3 coding sequence is TGTGCCAGCAGCGGAATCCCTTCGATCTACAATGAGCAGTTCTTC. Full variable domain (outside the CDR3, taken from reference TRBV5-6 and TRBJ2-1): DAGVTQSPTHLIKTRGQQVTLRCSPKSGHDTVSWYQQALGQGPQFIFQYYEEEERQRGNFPDRFSGHQFPNYSSELNVNALLLGDSALYLCASSGIPSIYNEQFFGPGTRLTVL.

There are many counts of this clonotype. The gene calls are TRBV10-3 and TRBJ1-1; no clear D. Germline values: CDR1 ENHRY, CDR2 SYGVKD. The V end was cut by 4 bases, the J end by 5 bases, with 11 bases between. The CDR3 consists of 13 residues. The CDR3, as DNA: TGTGCCATCAGTGTGTCGGGTGGAACTGAAGCTTTCTTT. Translated, it gives CAISVSGGTEAFF.

The table lists this clonotype with many counts. The V gene is TRBV3-1, the J gene TRBJ1-1; 8 bases line up with TRBD1. After removal of 0 bases from V and 6 bases from J, the junction contained 3 bases not matched to a gene. Germline V gene lookup returns CDR1 LGHDT and CDR2 YNNKEL (reference sequence). This CDR3 spans 14 amino acids. The CDR3 DNA follows: TGTGCCAGCAGCCAAGAAGACAGGGGATCTGAAGCTTTCTTT. It encodes CASSQEDRGSEAFF.

The sample holds many counts of this clonotype. The chain joins TRBV20-1 to TRBJ1-2; weak D call: TRBD1 (6 bases). The CDR3 loop spans 14 amino acids. Looked up from germline, CDR1 is DFQATT and CDR2 is SNEGSKA (reference sequence). V shed 2 bases and J shed 2 bases, with 12 bases lying between them. CDR3 bases: TGCAGTGCTAGACAAACTGACAGGAACTATGGCTACACCTTC. Translated, it gives CSARQTDRNYGYTF.

This clonotype has a count of ten or more. V is TRBV5-5 and J is TRBJ2-3, with 9 bases aligning to TRBD2. Germline trimming cut 4 bases from V and 0 bases from J; bases unmatched to any gene: 12. Per germline, CDR1 SGHKS and CDR2 YYEKEE (reference sequence). The CDR3 length is 18 residues. For the CDR3, the DNA is TGTGCCAGCAGCCGTCAAGCGGGGGGCACGGCAAGCACAGATACGCAGTATTTT. It is translated as CASSRQAGGTASTDTQYF.

On this clonotype: One base away lies a much larger clone, so this may be a sequencing read error. This sequence joins TRBV5-1 and TRBJ1-5; D is unresolved. CDR1 and CDR2 (germline): SGHRS, YFSETQ. CDR3 length equals 15 residues. CDR3 sequence reads: CASSLVAGIGQHQHF. Here the CDR3 DNA reads TGCGCCAGCAGCTTGGTAGCGGGTATCGGTCAGCACCAGCATTTT.

This clonotype appeared many times. The V gene is TRBV27, the J gene TRBJ2-1; perhaps D is TRBD1 or TRBD2 (5 bases each). The CDR3 totals 15 residues. V lost 5 bases to trimming and J lost 5 bases, with 16 bases between them. Germline CDR1 is MNHEY and CDR2 is SMNVEV (reference sequence). In nucleotides, the CDR3 is TGTGCCAGCAGTCCACGAGGGACGTCGGACAATGAGCAGTTCTTC. Protein sequence: CASSPRGTSDNEQFF.

Of note for this clonotype: The junction departs from the called germline gene at one end, perhaps through a read error. The chain recombines TRBV20-1 with TRBJ2-7, with D possibly being TRBD1 (6 bases). Per germline, CDR1 DFQATT and CDR2 SNEGSKA (reference sequence). The CDR3 length is 15 residues. CDR3 sequence reads: CSARDSPTGRSEQYF. For the CDR3, the DNA is TGCAGTGCTAGAGATTCCCCCACAGGGCGGTCCGAGCAGTACTTT.

This clonotype was picked up many times. The V call is TRBV10-2, the J call TRBJ2-7; maybe TRBD2 (5 bases). CDR3 length: 13 residues. CDR1 and CDR2 from the germline V gene are WSHSY and SAAADI. Trimming removed 6 bases from V and 0 bases from J, with 9 bases in between. CDR3: CASRRGPSYEQYF. CDR3 nucleotide sequence: TGCGCCAGCAGGAGAGGGCCCTCCTACGAGCAGTACTTC.

There are many counts of this clonotype. The chain carries TRBV7-2 and TRBJ2-7; 10 bases are a match to TRBD2. Germline CDR1 and CDR2: SGHTA and FQGNSA. Trimming cost V 0 bases and J 4 bases; bases outside gene matches: 6. This CDR3 comprises 16 residues. CDR3 region: CASSLAATSGSYEQYF. CDR3 bases: TGTGCCAGCAGCTTAGCGGCGACTAGCGGGTCTTACGAGCAGTACTTC.

Many counts were recorded for this clonotype. The V call is TRBV2, the J call TRBJ2-4; TRBD2 matches 7 bases. Looked up from germline, CDR1 is SNHLY and CDR2 is FYNNEI. The CDR3 extends over 17 amino acids. V shed 6 bases, J shed 5 bases, and the junction held 16 bases outside the gene matches. The chain's CDR3 is CASSGGIEVFIQNIQYF. The CDR3 nucleotides are TGTGCCAGCAGCGGGGGGATTGAGGTCTTCATTCAAAACATTCAGTACTTC.

This clonotype was seen repeatedly, ten times or more. The chain uses TRBV13 and TRBJ1-6, with D perhaps matching TRBD1 (6 bases). Per germline, CDR1 PRHDT and CDR2 FYEKMQ (reference sequence). There are 16 residues in the CDR3. V lost 5 bases, J lost 6 bases, and 17 bases lay in between. The DNA for the CDR3 is TGTGCCAGCAGCCGGCGACAGGCCAGCTTTAATTCACCCCTCCACTTT. Translating gives CASSRRQASFNSPLHF.

This clonotype has ten or more counts. CDR3 loop: CASSGTGGGEKLFF. CDR3 coding DNA: TGTGCCAGCAGTGGGACAGGGGGCGGTGAAAAACTGTTTTTT. V and J are TRBV6-5 and TRBJ1-4; 12 nucleotides agree with TRBD1. Germline V CDR1 and CDR2: MNHEY, SVGAGI. There are 14 residues in the CDR3. With V trimmed by 5 bases and J by 7 bases, 2 bases remained unmatched.

The sample holds many counts of this clonotype. The CDR3 nucleotides read TGTGCCAGCAGTTTCCGACAGGAAGAGACCCAGTACTTC. Its translation: CASSFRQEETQYF. This chain links TRBV12-3 or TRBV12-4 with TRBJ2-5, with a weak D call TRBD1 (6 bases). Trimming removed 3 bases from V and 3 bases from J, with 8 bases in between. The CDR3 sequence is 13 residues long.

This clonotype has a count of ten or more. The V gene is TRBV25-1, the J gene TRBJ2-3; 7 bases line up with TRBD1. V lost 3 bases to trimming and J lost 2 bases; unmatched junction nucleotides: 20. The CDR3 extends over 20 amino acids. CDR1 is MGHDK and CDR2 is SYGVNS in the germline V gene. This chain's CDR3 is CASSDRRQVKDRAPTDTQYF. CDR3 coding DNA: TGTGCCAGCAGTGACCGACGGCAGGTAAAAGACAGGGCTCCCACAGATACGCAGTATTTT.

This clonotype was found many times. J is TRBJ2-4 and V is TRBV7-9; D may be TRBD1 (6 bases). V lost 0 bases, J lost 7 bases, and 10 bases lay in between. Germline assignment: CDR1 SEHNR and CDR2 FQNEAQ (reference sequence). The CDR3 has 14 amino acids. The CDR3 loop is CASSLAGGRNIQYF. The CDR3 DNA sequence: TGTGCCAGCAGCTTAGCTGGGGGCCGGAACATTCAGTACTTC.

This clonotype was counted ten times or more. V usage is TRBV20-1 and J usage is TRBJ1-4, with 7 bases that match TRBD1. Germline V gene sequence: CDR1 DFQATT, CDR2 SNEGSKA (reference sequence). After removal of 0 bases from V and 8 bases from J, the junction contained 6 bases not matched to a gene. This CDR3 is built from 14 residues. CDR3 amino acids: CSARDPTGDEKLFF. The CDR3 DNA sequence: TGCAGTGCTAGAGATCCAACAGGGGACGAAAAACTGTTTTTT.

This clonotype was seen at least ten times. The chain joins TRBV5-6 to TRBJ2-1; D is uncertain. The CDR3 has 15 residues. Per germline, CDR1 SGHDT and CDR2 YYEEEE. Deletions cut 4 bases from V and 0 bases from J, with 11 bases between. This chain's CDR3 is CASSRDLNSYNEQFF. For the CDR3, the DNA is TGTGCCAGCAGCCGAGACCTAAACTCCTACAATGAGCAGTTCTTC.

This clonotype was detected many times. The chain has TRBV7-9 and TRBJ2-7; a weak D match, TRBD2 (6 bases). The V end was cut by 3 bases, the J end by 3 bases, with 12 bases between. The CDR3 contains 14 residues. Germline loops: CDR1 SEHNR, CDR2 FQNEAQ (reference sequence). DNA for the CDR3: TGTGCCAGCAGCTTCCCGGGAGATAGCTACGAGCAGTACTTC. Its translation: CASSFPGDSYEQYF.

Notes on this clonotype: This clone may be a read error of a much larger clone one base away. The rearrangement uses TRBV11-2 and TRBJ2-5, with TRBD2 matching over 12 bases. Germline V gene sequence: CDR1 SGHAT, CDR2 FQNNGV. The CDR3 length is 15 residues. V dropped 10 bases and J dropped 3; count of bases not matched to a gene: 9. The CDR3 nucleotides read TGTGCCAACAGGGCCCGGACTAGCGGGGAAGAGACCCAGTACTTC. Translation: CANRARTSGEETQYF.

Ten or more counts support this clonotype. The gene calls are TRBV12-3 or TRBV12-4 and TRBJ1-5; TRBD1 agrees at 9 bases. CDR3 length: 14 residues. V dropped 6 bases and J dropped 3; count of bases not matched to a gene: 3. CDR3 sequence reads: CASRQGAVNQPQHF. The CDR3 DNA sequence: TGTGCCAGCAGACAGGGGGCGGTCAATCAGCCCCAGCATTTT.

This clonotype occurred many times. This chain uses TRBV10-1 with TRBJ1-2, with 8 bases fitting TRBD1. With 5 bases clipped from V and 8 bases from J, the junction kept 7 bases outside the gene matches. Germline V gene sequence: CDR1 WNHNN, CDR2 SYGVQD (reference sequence). CDR3 length: 13 residues. The CDR3 is CASSPWTGSGYTF. The CDR3 DNA follows: TGCGCCAGCAGTCCATGGACAGGGAGCGGCTACACCTTC.

The V and J genes are TRBV5-1 and TRBJ1-1; no definite D call. V was clipped by 0 bases and J by 3 bases, with 12 bases between them. The CDR3 is 15 residues long. Per germline, CDR1 SGHRS and CDR2 YFSETQ. CDR3 DNA sequence: TGCGCCAGCAGCTTGGGTGGTACATCGGACACTGAAGCTTTCTTT. It is translated as CASSLGGTSDTEAFF. Combining the CDR3 with reference TRBV5-1 and TRBJ1-1 gives the whole variable domain KAGVTQTPRYLIKTRGQQVTLSCSPISGHRSVSWYQQTPGQGLQFLFEYFSETQRNKGNFPGRFSGRQFSNSRSEMNVSTLELGDSALYLCASSLGGTSDTEAFFGQGTRLTVV.